This is a list of T cell receptor beta chains from one sample in a study of Ad26.COV2.S vaccination and SARS-CoV-2 variants. Clones were read by immunoSEQ multiplex PCR, and TCRdb kept only the in-frame ones, dropping some. The data hold fewer than 400,000 clones, with just under 85% observed a single time. Sequences were derived from peripheral blood, sampled in a trial of Ad26.COV2.S vaccine versus placebo. Receptors originate from a person aged 18-60 years who received the Ad26.COV2.S COVID-19 vaccine or a placebo. CDR3s include the opening cysteine and the closing phenylalanine or tryptophan. A D gene is named only where the DNA matches it firmly. Rows give clone size only sometimes, using once, few, many, or a class for an expanded clone.

V	size	J	D	length	CDR3	DNA
TRBV19	NA	TRBJ1-1	NA	13	CASSIRANTEAFF	TGTGCCAGTAGTATCCGCGCGAACACTGAAGCTTTCTTT
TRBV2	NA	TRBJ2-4	TRBD1	15	CASSEPGQGMGIQYF	TGTGCCAGCAGTGAACCGGGACAGGGAATGGGCATTCAGTACTTC
TRBV27	once	TRBJ2-1	TRBD2	17	CASSLEIQRSGGDEQFF	TGTGCCAGCAGTTTAGAGATACAGCGGTCGGGAGGGGATGAGCAGTTCTTC
TRBV6-5	NA	TRBJ1-1	NA	13	CASMEQGYTEAFF	TGTGCCAGCATGGAACAGGGCTACACTGAAGCTTTCTTT
TRBV10-3	NA	TRBJ2-2	NA	16	CAISELDSRDTGELFF	TGTGCCATCAGTGAGCTCGACAGCCGTGACACCGGGGAGCTGTTTTTT
TRBV27	NA	TRBJ2-7	NA	13	CASSMGRAYEQYF	TGTGCCAGCAGTATGGGACGCGCCTACGAGCAGTACTTC
TRBV5-4	NA	TRBJ1-4	TRBD1	14	CASSLQGRNEKLFF	TGTGCCAGCAGCCTACAGGGGAGAAATGAAAAACTGTTTTTT
TRBV29-1	NA	TRBJ2-7	NA	11	CSVDEGYEQYF	TGCAGCGTTGATGAGGGATACGAGCAGTACTTC
TRBV3-1/TRBV3-2	many	TRBJ1-1	NA	12	CASSQARAGAFF	TGTGCCAGCAGCCAAGCGAGGGCCGGTGCTTTCTTT
TRBV4-1	NA	TRBJ2-5	NA	13	CASSLGGRETQYF	TGCGCCAGCAGCCTCGGGGGACGGGAGACCCAGTACTTC
TRBV7-6	NA	TRBJ2-6	NA	16	CASSPPPKAGANVLTF	TGTGCCAGCAGCCCCCCCCCTAAGGCTGGGGCCAACGTCCTGACTTTC
TRBV5-1	NA	TRBJ2-7	NA	13	CASSRKQGGEQYF	TGCGCCAGCAGCCGTAAACAGGGAGGCGAGCAGTACTTC
TRBV4-2	few	TRBJ1-1	NA	15	CASSQDGQSNTEAFF	TGTGCCAGCAGCCAAGATGGTCAGAGCAACACTGAAGCTTTCTTT
TRBV24-1	NA	TRBJ2-1	TRBD2	16	CATSEPRLAGGNEQFF	TGTGCCACCAGTGAGCCGCGACTAGCGGGGGGCAATGAGCAGTTCTTC
TRBV7-9	NA	TRBJ1-1	NA	14	CASSPMGLNTEAFF	TGTGCCAGCAGCCCCATGGGCCTGAACACTGAAGCTTTCTTT
TRBV11-2	NA	TRBJ2-3	TRBD2	19	CASSRPTSGGVARPDTQYF	TGTGCCAGCAGCCGACCGACTAGCGGGGGGGTCGCCCGCCCAGATACGCAGTATTTT
TRBV28	NA	TRBJ1-1	TRBD1	15	CASRPFRGMNTEAFF	TGTGCCAGCAGACCATTCAGGGGGATGAACACTGAAGCTTTCTTT
TRBV19	NA	TRBJ2-3	NA	14	CASSSGRLGDTQYF	TGTGCCAGTAGTAGCGGGCGATTGGGGGATACGCAGTATTTT
TRBV6-4	NA	TRBJ1-2	NA	13	CASSVGPGVGYTF	TGTGCCAGCAGTGTGGGTCCAGGGGTCGGCTACACCTTC
TRBV7-8	once	TRBJ2-1	NA	16	CASSPWGGASYNEQFF	TGTGCCAGCAGTCCTTGGGGGGGGGCCTCCTACAATGAGCAGTTCTTC
TRBV5-5	NA	TRBJ2-3	NA	16	CASSYYNPGVTDTQYF	TGTGCCAGCAGCTACTATAATCCGGGGGTCACAGATACGCAGTATTTT
TRBV25-1	NA	TRBJ2-2	NA	14	CASSDRIPTGELFF	TGTGCCAGCAGTGACAGGATTCCCACCGGGGAGCTGTTTTTT
TRBV5-5	NA	TRBJ1-4	NA	14	CASSLSRRNEKLFF	TGTGCCAGCAGCTTGTCCAGAAGAAATGAAAAACTGTTTTTT
TRBV7-9	once	TRBJ2-1	TRBD2	19	CASSPDRLAGTSSYNEQFF	TGTGCCAGCAGCCCGGATCGACTAGCGGGGACTAGCTCCTACAATGAGCAGTTCTTC
TRBV19	NA	TRBJ2-5	TRBD2	16	CASSIGPERGQETQYF	TGTGCCAGTAGTATAGGCCCGGAGCGGGGGCAAGAGACCCAGTACTTC
TRBV5-1	once	TRBJ2-2	TRBD1	20	CASSPMTGAFSLLNTGELFF	TGCGCCAGCAGCCCCATGACAGGGGCTTTTTCTTTACTGAACACCGGGGAGCTGTTTTTT
TRBV28	NA	TRBJ1-6	NA	16	CASSSQRGELDSPLHF	TGTGCCAGCAGTTCCCAAAGGGGGGAGCTAGATTCACCCCTCCACTTT
TRBV27	NA	TRBJ2-4	NA	15	CASSPDPIAKNIQYF	TGTGCCAGCAGCCCGGACCCCATAGCCAAAAACATTCAGTACTTC
TRBV19	NA	TRBJ1-5	NA	16	CASSMGRLDSNQPQHF	TGTGCCAGTAGTATGGGTCGTCTGGATAGCAATCAGCCCCAGCATTTT
TRBV9	NA	TRBJ2-7	NA	14	CASSWGQISYEQYF	TGTGCCAGCAGCTGGGGGCAGATCTCCTACGAGCAGTACTTC
TRBV7-9	NA	TRBJ2-3	TRBD2	17	CASSLGVAGLSTDTQYF	TGTGCCAGCAGCTTAGGGGTAGCGGGGCTCAGCACAGATACGCAGTATTTT
TRBV5-1	NA	TRBJ2-3	NA	16	CASSLGRIPSTDTQYF	TGCGCCAGCAGCTTGGGACGGATTCCTAGCACAGATACGCAGTATTTT
TRBV19	NA	TRBJ2-3	TRBD2	14	CASSSSGGTDTQYF	TGTGCCAGTAGTTCTTCCGGGGGGACAGATACGCAGTATTTT
TRBV6-5	NA	TRBJ1-2	NA	13	CASSQRSYYGYTF	TGTGCCAGCAGTCAGAGGAGCTACTATGGCTACACCTTC
TRBV20-1	NA	TRBJ1-6	NA	11	CSVQGGSPLHF	TGCAGTGTTCAGGGAGGTTCACCCCTCCACTTT
TRBV19	NA	TRBJ2-3	TRBD1	15	CASSTFGQGPDTQYF	TGTGCCAGTAGTACTTTCGGACAGGGGCCAGATACGCAGTATTTT
TRBV11-2	NA	TRBJ2-7	NA	16	CASSLSQGRPAYEQYF	TGTGCCAGCAGCCTCTCCCAGGGACGGCCAGCCTACGAGCAGTACTTC
TRBV10-3	NA	TRBJ2-7	NA	13	CAISEQGRGVQYF	TGTGCCATCAGTGAGCAGGGGAGAGGTGTGCAGTACTTC
TRBV19	NA	TRBJ1-5	NA	14	CASSATGGSQPQHF	TGTGCCAGTAGTGCTACGGGGGGATCTCAGCCCCAGCATTTT
TRBV5-1	few	TRBJ2-5	NA	16	CASSIQPGGGRETQYF	TGCGCCAGCAGCATACAACCGGGCGGAGGTCGGGAGACCCAGTACTTC
TRBV9	NA	TRBJ1-1	NA	15	CASSGRGSRNTEAFF	TGTGCCAGCAGCGGCCGTGGGTCAAGGAACACTGAAGCTTTCTTT
TRBV6-2/TRBV6-3	few	TRBJ2-1	NA	13	CASSVDPYNEQFF	TGTGCCAGCAGCGTAGACCCCTACAATGAGCAGTTCTTC
TRBV15	NA	TRBJ2-1	TRBD2	15	CATSRRGGALREQFF	TGTGCCACCAGCAGACGCGGGGGGGCTTTGCGTGAGCAGTTCTTC
TRBV6-2/TRBV6-3	NA	TRBJ2-5	TRBD2	16	CASSYLTSGVPETQYF	TGTGCCAGCAGTTACTTGACTAGCGGGGTCCCGGAGACCCAGTACTTC
TRBV7-2	NA	TRBJ2-7	TRBD2	15	CASSLARGTSYEQYF	TGTGCCAGCAGCTTAGCTAGGGGGACTAGCTACGAGCAGTACTTC
TRBV7-8	once	TRBJ1-5	NA	13	CASSAQPNQPQHF	TGTGCCAGCAGCGCTCAGCCCAATCAGCCCCAGCATTTT
TRBV9	once	TRBJ1-3	NA	15	CASSVEAGTGNTIYF	TGTGCCAGCAGCGTAGAAGCAGGGACTGGAAACACCATATATTTT
TRBV5-1	NA	TRBJ2-5	TRBD2	18	CASSLGGLAGATQETQYF	TGCGCCAGCAGCCTAGGGGGGCTAGCGGGGGCCACACAAGAGACCCAGTACTTC
TRBV28	NA	TRBJ1-2	NA	14	CASRATFYNYGYTF	TGTGCCAGCAGGGCTACTTTTTATAACTATGGCTACACCTTC
TRBV15	NA	TRBJ1-3	NA	17	CATSRSGISSPGNTIYF	TGTGCCACCAGCAGATCGGGGATATCGAGCCCTGGAAACACCATATATTTT
TRBV7-6	NA	TRBJ2-7	TRBD2	15	CASSLEASGGYEQYF	TGTGCCAGCAGCTTAGAAGCTAGCGGGGGCTACGAGCAGTACTTC
TRBV7-9	NA	TRBJ2-7	TRBD2	16	CASSQGTSDISYEQYF	TGTGCCAGCAGCCAAGGGACTAGCGACATATCCTACGAGCAGTACTTC
TRBV10-3	NA	TRBJ2-3	TRBD1	16	CAISDPGQGAGDTQYF	TGTGCCATCAGTGACCCGGGGCAGGGGGCAGGAGATACGCAGTATTTT
TRBV5-4	NA	TRBJ2-2	TRBD1	15	CASSPRQGTTGELFF	TGTGCCAGCAGCCCCCGACAGGGAACCACCGGGGAGCTGTTTTTT